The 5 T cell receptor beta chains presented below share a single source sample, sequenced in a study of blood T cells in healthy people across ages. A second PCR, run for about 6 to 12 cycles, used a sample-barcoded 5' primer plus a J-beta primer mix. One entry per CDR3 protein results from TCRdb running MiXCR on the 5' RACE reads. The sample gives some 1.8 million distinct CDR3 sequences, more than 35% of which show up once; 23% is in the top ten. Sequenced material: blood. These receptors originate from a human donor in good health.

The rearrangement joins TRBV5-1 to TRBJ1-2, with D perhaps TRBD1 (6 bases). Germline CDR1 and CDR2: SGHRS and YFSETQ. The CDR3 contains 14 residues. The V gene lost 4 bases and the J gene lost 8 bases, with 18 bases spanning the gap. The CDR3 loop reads CASSPGHGERGYTF. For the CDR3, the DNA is TGCGCCAGCAGCCCGGGACACGGGGAGAGAGGCTACACCTTC.

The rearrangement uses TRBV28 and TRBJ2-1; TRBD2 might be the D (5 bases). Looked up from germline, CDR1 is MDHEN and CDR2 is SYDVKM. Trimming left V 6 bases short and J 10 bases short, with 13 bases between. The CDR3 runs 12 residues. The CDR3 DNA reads TGTGCCAGCAGCTTCCTACCGGGGGAGCAGTTCTTC. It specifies CASSFLPGEQFF.

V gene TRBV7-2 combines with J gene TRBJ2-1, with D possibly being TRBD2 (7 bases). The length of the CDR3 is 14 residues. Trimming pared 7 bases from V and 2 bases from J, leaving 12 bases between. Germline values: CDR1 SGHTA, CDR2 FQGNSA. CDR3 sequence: CASNHGGPYNEQFF. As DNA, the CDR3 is TGTGCCAGCAACCACGGGGGGCCCTACAATGAGCAGTTCTTC.

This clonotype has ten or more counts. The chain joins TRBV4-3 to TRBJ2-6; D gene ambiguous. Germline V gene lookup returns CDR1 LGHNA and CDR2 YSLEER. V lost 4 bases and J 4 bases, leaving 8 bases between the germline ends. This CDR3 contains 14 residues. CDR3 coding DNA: TGCGCCAGCAGCCCCGCTTGGGGGGCCAACGTCCTGACTTTC. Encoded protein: CASSPAWGANVLTF.

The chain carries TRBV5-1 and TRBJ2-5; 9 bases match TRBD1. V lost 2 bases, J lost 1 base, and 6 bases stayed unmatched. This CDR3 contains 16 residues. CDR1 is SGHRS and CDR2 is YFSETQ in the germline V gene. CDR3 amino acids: CASSFRDRALQETQYF. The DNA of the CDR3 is TGCGCCAGCAGCTTCCGGGACAGGGCCCTCCAAGAGACCCAGTACTTC.